The present entry profiles one TCR beta chain with its context. Repertoires were generated with immunoSEQ multiplex PCR, while TCRdb's copy carries only in-frame clones and drops some. The data show 83,000 or so clones, roughly 92% seen once. These data come from a study of technical replicates of blood from a handful of donors. CDR3 length equals 16 residues. The chain uses TRBV21-1 and TRBJ1-5. TRBV21-1 is labeled a pseudogene. This sequence originates from a human donor in good health. Source material: T cells isolated from PBMCs. The CDR3 is CASSSESTYSNQPQHF. CDR3 coding DNA: TGTGCCAGCAGCTCCGAGAGCACCTATAGCAATCAGCCCCAGCATTTT.